A single sample is the source of the 11 T cell receptor beta chains below, sequenced in a study of chemoradiotherapy in HPV16-positive cancers. Only in-frame clones appear in the TCRdb table, and some are missing; sequencing was by immunoSEQ multiplex PCR. The sample includes approximately 8,000 clones, about 66% of them seen just once. This material was acquired from a patient who underwent chemoradiotherapy. The receptors shown here come from a human donor with HPV-associated anogenital cancer.

This rearrangement joins TRBV27 to TRBJ2-2, with D possibly matching TRBD1 (5 bases). The CDR3 extends over 15 amino acids. V was trimmed by 7 bases and J by 2 bases, leaving 14 bases between them. The V gene's germline CDR1 is MNHEY and CDR2 SMNVEV (reference sequence). The CDR3 here is CASTRGAPNTGELFF. For the CDR3, the DNA is TGTGCCAGCACTAGGGGTGCACCTAACACCGGGGAGCTGTTTTTT.

The CDR3 loop reads CASENRGPWNTEAFF. The DNA of the CDR3 is TGTGCCAGCGAGAACAGGGGGCCTTGGAACACTGAAGCTTTCTTT. V usage is TRBV28 and J usage is TRBJ1-1; 9 bases are shared with TRBD1. This CDR3 has 15 amino acids. CDR1 MDHEN and CDR2 SYDVKM come from the germline V gene. With 8 bases clipped from V and 1 base from J, the junction kept 8 bases outside the gene matches. The full variable domain, its missing parts supplied by reference TRBV28 and TRBJ1-1, is DVKVTQSSRYLVKRTGEKVFLECVQDMDHENMFWYRQDPGLGLRLIYFSYDVKMKEKGDIPEGYSVSREKKERFSLILESASTNQTSMYLCASENRGPWNTEAFFGQGTRLTVV.

The chain uses TRBV6-5 and TRBJ1-2; 10 bases match TRBD1. Germline values: CDR1 MNHEY, CDR2 SVGAGI. This CDR3 contains 13 residues. The ends lost 6 bases at V and 6 bases at J; junction bases unmatched: 4. The CDR3 DNA reads as TGTGCCAGCAGGAGGGACAGGGGAAATGGCTACACCTTC. Amino acids: CASRRDRGNGYTF.

The rearrangement uses TRBV27 and TRBJ1-4, with D unresolved. Germline loops: CDR1 MNHEY, CDR2 SMNVEV (reference sequence). Trimming cost V 5 bases and J 0 bases, with 13 bases left between them. The CDR3 runs 16 residues. As DNA, the CDR3 is TGTGCCAGCAGTACCCAAAGGGCTACAACTAATGAAAAACTGTTTTTT. Encoded protein: CASSTQRATTNEKLFF.

This chain links TRBV6-5 with TRBJ1-1; 10 nucleotides align to TRBD1. Germline lookup yields CDR1 MNHEY and CDR2 SVGAGI. After removal of 4 bases from V and 4 bases from J, the junction contained 6 bases not matched to a gene. This CDR3 spans 15 amino acids. CDR3 sequence (DNA): TGTGCCAGCAGTTTAGGGACAGGGGTGTCCACTGAAGCTTTCTTT. Its translation: CASSLGTGVSTEAFF.

The chain is built from TRBV28 and TRBJ2-1; 7 nucleotides match TRBD2. The germline gives CDR1 MDHEN, CDR2 SYDVKM. V was clipped by 3 bases and J by 1 base; unmatched bases: 3. This CDR3 has 15 residues. In DNA form, the CDR3 reads TGTGCCAGCAGTTTGACCGGGAGGTCCTACAATGAGCAGTTCTTC. This gives the protein CASSLTGRSYNEQFF. Filled out from reference TRBV28 and TRBJ2-1, the complete variable domain reads DVKVTQSSRYLVKRTGEKVFLECVQDMDHENMFWYRQDPGLGLRLIYFSYDVKMKEKGDIPEGYSVSREKKERFSLILESASTNQTSMYLCASSLTGRSYNEQFFGPGTRLTVL.

The chain has TRBV18 and TRBJ2-4, with 7 bases lining up with TRBD1. Germline loops: CDR1 KGHSH, CDR2 LQKENI. J was trimmed by 0 bases and V by 3 bases; bases with no gene match: 5. CDR3 length equals 16 residues. CDR3 residues: CASSPRDRAAKNIQYF. In nucleotides, the CDR3 is TGTGCCAGCTCACCCCGCGACAGGGCAGCCAAAAACATTCAGTACTTC.

V usage is TRBV29-1 and J usage is TRBJ1-2; 9 bases fit TRBD1. Germline V CDR1 and CDR2: SQVTM, ANQGSEA. CDR3 length equals 14 residues. Losses at the gene ends were 5 bases for V and 1 base for J; bases not matched to a gene: 5. The CDR3 here is CSVPKGQGNYGYTF. The DNA for the CDR3 is TGCAGCGTTCCTAAGGGACAGGGTAACTATGGCTACACCTTC.

The chain couples TRBV5-6 to TRBJ1-1; TRBD1 aligns across 7 bases. The CDR3 extends over 16 amino acids. Germline loops: CDR1 SGHDT, CDR2 YYEEEE. After removal of 2 bases from V and 3 bases from J, the junction contained 10 bases not matched to a gene. The CDR3 coding sequence is TGTGCCAGCAGCTTTGGCTTCCGACAGGGATACACTGAAGCTTTCTTT. This encodes CASSFGFRQGYTEAFF. Supplemented by reference TRBV5-6 and TRBJ1-1, the full variable domain reads DAGVTQSPTHLIKTRGQQVTLRCSPKSGHDTVSWYQQALGQGPQFIFQYYEEEERQRGNFPDRFSGHQFPNYSSELNVNALLLGDSALYLCASSFGFRQGYTEAFFGQGTRLTVV.

This sequence joins TRBV29-1 and TRBJ1-1, with 7 positions matching TRBD1. Germline trimming cut 2 bases from V and 4 bases from J; bases unmatched to any gene: 4. Germline V lookup: CDR1 SQVTM, CDR2 ANQGSEA. The length of the CDR3 is 13 residues. CDR3 coding DNA: TGCAGCGTTGAAAGGGGGCAAGGCACTGAAGCTTTCTTT. As protein: CSVERGQGTEAFF.

V and J are TRBV5-1 and TRBJ1-1; 7 nucleotides line up with TRBD1. Germline V CDR1 and CDR2: SGHRS, YFSETQ. This CDR3 is 13 amino acids long. Losses at the gene ends were 0 bases for V and 8 bases for J; bases not matched to a gene: 4. CDR3 residues: CASSLGDSLEAFF. In DNA form, the CDR3 reads TGCGCCAGCAGCTTGGGGGACAGCTTAGAAGCTTTCTTT.